One sample yielded the 13 T cell receptor beta chains listed below, sequenced in a study of T cells in Graves' hyperthyroidism and ophthalmopathy. Researchers took RNA transcripts and amplified the TCR beta CDR3 regions from them. HTBI primers drove first-round RT-PCR of the TCR CDR3. TCRdb used MiXCR to reprocess the multiplex PCR reads, holding one entry per CDR3 protein. Of about 710,000 distinct CDR3 sequences in the sample, 16% were seen once. Sequenced: blood. Source of these receptors: a man younger than 35 with Graves' hyperthyroidism.

This chain connects TRBV5-5 to TRBJ2-1; 9 bases map to TRBD2. The junction had 8 bases not matched to a gene; V was cut back by 1 base and J by 6 bases. The CDR3 runs to 16 residues. Germline CDR1 and CDR2: SGHKS and YYEKEE (reference sequence). CDR3 protein: CASSLLRLAGINEQFF. CDR3 bases: TGTGCCAGCAGCTTGCTTAGGCTAGCGGGAATCAATGAGCAGTTCTTC.

The rearrangement links TRBV5-4 to TRBJ1-1, with D perhaps matching TRBD1 (5 bases). The ends were cut back, 0 bases at V and 8 bases at J, with 8 bases in the middle. This CDR3 has 12 residues. Germline values: CDR1 SGHNT, CDR2 YYREEE (reference sequence). CDR3 region: CASSLGDGEAFF. The CDR3, as DNA: TGTGCCAGCAGCTTGGGGGACGGAGAAGCTTTCTTT. Drawing the rest from reference TRBV5-4 and TRBJ1-1, the complete variable domain is ETGVTQSPTHLIKTRGQQVTLRCSSQSGHNTVSWYQQALGQGPQFIFQYYREEENGRGNFPPRFSGLQFPNYSSELNVNALELDDSALYLCASSLGDGEAFFGQGTRLTVV.

This clonotype was seen repeatedly, ten times or more. The V call is TRBV4-1, the J call TRBJ2-7, with D perhaps matching TRBD1 (6 bases). The CDR3 loop spans 15 amino acids. Germline CDR1 and CDR2: MGHRA and YSYEKL. The V end was cut by 4 bases, the J end by 5 bases, with 18 bases between. The CDR3 bases are TGCGCCAGCAGCCGGACACAGGGTCGGGGCGACGAGCAGTACTTC. Amino acids: CASSRTQGRGDEQYF.

This clonotype was detected only a few times. The chain has TRBV24-1 and TRBJ2-3; TRBD1 agrees at 9 bases. The CDR3 extends over 18 amino acids. CDR1 and CDR2 from the germline V gene are KGHDR and SFDVKD. V shed 4 bases and J 2 bases; nucleotides not matched to a gene: 12. The CDR3 coding sequence is TGTGCCACCAGTGACATTTACGGGACAGGGACGGTCACAGATACGCAGTATTTT. It encodes CATSDIYGTGTVTDTQYF.

This clonotype was found many times. The CDR3 coding sequence is TGTGCCTGGAGTGTCGCCGCGGGAGGGGGTTTTGATGAGCAGTTCTTC. This codes for CAWSVAAGGGFDEQFF. The chain employs TRBV30 and TRBJ2-1; TRBD2 aligns across 9 bases. This CDR3 is 16 amino acids long. V lost 0 bases and J lost 8; bases outside the gene matches: 11. From germline, CDR1 is GTSNPN and CDR2 SVGIG (reference sequence).

This clonotype was detected many times. The genes are TRBV5-1 and TRBJ2-1, with a weak D call TRBD2 (6 bases). The CDR3 spans 15 residues. Between the trimmed V and J ends, which lost 4 bases and 6 bases, there was a span of 17 bases. Germline-derived CDR1 and CDR2 are SGHRS and YFSETQ. Here the CDR3 DNA reads TGCGCCAGCAGCCGTGGAGGGCCTCAGGTCAATGAGCAGTTCTTC. This translates into CASSRGGPQVNEQFF.

The CDR3 region is CAFGLANTYEQYF. CDR3 bases: TGTGCCTTTGGACTAGCAAATACCTACGAGCAGTACTTC. This sequence joins TRBV30 and TRBJ2-7, with TRBD2 matching over 8 bases. V was pared by 7 bases and J by 2 bases, with 7 bases of the junction left unmatched. The length of the CDR3 is 13 residues. Per the germline V gene, CDR1 is GTSNPN and CDR2 is SVGIG (reference sequence).

The CDR3 nucleotides are TGCAGTGCTATTTGGGACTCCTACAATGAGCAGTTCTTC. Translation: CSAIWDSYNEQFF. This rearrangement joins TRBV20-1 to TRBJ2-1; D is undetermined. The CDR3 length is 13 residues. Trimming cost V 4 bases and J 0 bases, with 7 bases left between them. The V gene's germline CDR1 is DFQATT and CDR2 SNEGSKA (reference sequence).

This clonotype was seen more than once but under ten times. This sequence joins TRBV27 and TRBJ2-1; 9 nucleotides line up with TRBD2. The ends lost 1 base at V and 5 bases at J; junction bases unmatched: 9. In germline, CDR1 is MNHEY, CDR2 SMNVEV (reference sequence). This CDR3 is 17 amino acids long. CDR3 sequence reads: CASSLYSGGLANNEQFF. The DNA for the CDR3 is TGTGCCAGCAGTTTATATTCGGGGGGACTAGCCAACAATGAGCAGTTCTTC.

This clonotype was seen only a few times. V and J are TRBV19 and TRBJ2-1, with TRBD1 matching over 10 bases. With V trimmed by 3 bases and J by 7 bases, 12 bases remained unmatched. The germline V gene encodes CDR1 LNHDA and CDR2 SQIVND (reference sequence). CDR3 size: 17 residues. CDR3 residues: CASSIHPGQGTGNEQFF. The CDR3 DNA sequence: TGTGCCAGTAGTATCCACCCGGGACAGGGGACTGGAAATGAGCAGTTCTTC.

The rearrangement links TRBV7-8 to TRBJ2-1; D possibly uses TRBD1 or TRBD2 (5 bases each). The CDR3 loop spans 14 amino acids. Germline CDR1 reads SGHVS; CDR2 reads FQNEAQ. V was cut by 3 bases and J by 3 bases, with 9 bases left in between. The CDR3 bases are TGTGCCAGCAGCTTCCGGGACCTCTACAATGAGCAGTTCTTC. Encoded protein: CASSFRDLYNEQFF.

V and J are TRBV27 and TRBJ1-1; weak D call: TRBD1 (5 bases). Trimming removed 7 bases from V and 7 bases from J, with 16 bases in between. Germline CDR1 MNHEY, CDR2 SMNVEV (reference sequence). This CDR3 has 13 residues. The CDR3: CASKTGSAGEAFF. CDR3 DNA: TGTGCCAGCAAAACAGGTAGTGCGGGTGAAGCTTTCTTT.

The gene calls are TRBV7-9 and TRBJ1-5; the D gene is possibly TRBD1 (5 bases). Germline CDR1 reads SEHNR; CDR2 reads FQNEAQ (reference sequence). The CDR3 is 12 amino acids. Trimming pared 5 bases from V and 7 bases from J, leaving 9 bases between. CDR3 residues: CASSRDVQPQHF. The CDR3 DNA reads TGTGCCAGCAGCCGGGACGTACAGCCCCAGCATTTT.